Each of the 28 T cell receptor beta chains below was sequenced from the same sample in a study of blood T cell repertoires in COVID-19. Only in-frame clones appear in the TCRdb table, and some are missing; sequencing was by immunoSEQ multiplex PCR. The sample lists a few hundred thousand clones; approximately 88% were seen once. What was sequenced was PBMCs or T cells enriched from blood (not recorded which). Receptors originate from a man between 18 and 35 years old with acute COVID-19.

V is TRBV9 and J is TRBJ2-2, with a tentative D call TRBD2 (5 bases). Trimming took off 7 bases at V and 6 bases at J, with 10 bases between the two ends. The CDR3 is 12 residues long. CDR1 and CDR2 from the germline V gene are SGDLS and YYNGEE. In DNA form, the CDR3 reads TGTGCCAGCGAGGGTCGAGCCGGGGAGCTGTTTTTT. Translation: CASEGRAGELFF.

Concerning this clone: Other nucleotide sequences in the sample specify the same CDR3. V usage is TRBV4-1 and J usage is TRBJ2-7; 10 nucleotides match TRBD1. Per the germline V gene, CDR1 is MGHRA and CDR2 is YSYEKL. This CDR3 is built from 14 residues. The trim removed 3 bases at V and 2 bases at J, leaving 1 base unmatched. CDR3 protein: CASSQDRGTYEQYF. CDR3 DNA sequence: TGCGCCAGCAGCCAGGACAGGGGGACCTACGAGCAGTACTTC.

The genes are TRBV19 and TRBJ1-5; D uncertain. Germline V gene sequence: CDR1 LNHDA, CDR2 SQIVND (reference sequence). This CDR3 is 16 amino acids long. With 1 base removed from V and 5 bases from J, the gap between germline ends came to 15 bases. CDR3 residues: CASSIAGAGGYQPQHF. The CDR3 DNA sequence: TGTGCCAGTAGTATAGCCGGTGCGGGTGGGTATCAGCCCCAGCATTTT.

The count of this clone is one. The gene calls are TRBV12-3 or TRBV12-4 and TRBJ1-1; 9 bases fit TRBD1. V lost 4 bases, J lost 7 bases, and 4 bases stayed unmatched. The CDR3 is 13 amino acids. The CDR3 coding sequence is TGTGCCAGCAGTTCGGGACAGGGATTTGAAGCTTTCTTT. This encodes CASSSGQGFEAFF.

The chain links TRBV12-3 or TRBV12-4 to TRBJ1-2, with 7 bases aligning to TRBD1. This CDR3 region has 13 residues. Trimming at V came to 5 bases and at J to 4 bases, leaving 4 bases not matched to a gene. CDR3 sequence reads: CASSRGTVYGYTF. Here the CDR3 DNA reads TGTGCCAGCAGTCGAGGGACAGTCTATGGCTACACCTTC.

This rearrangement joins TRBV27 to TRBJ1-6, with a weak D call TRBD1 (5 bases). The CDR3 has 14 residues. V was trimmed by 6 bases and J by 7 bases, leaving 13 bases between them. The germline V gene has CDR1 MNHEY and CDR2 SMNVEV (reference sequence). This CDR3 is CASRAGTTNSPLHF. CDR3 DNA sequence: TGTGCCAGCAGGGCCGGGACTACCAATTCACCCCTCCACTTT.

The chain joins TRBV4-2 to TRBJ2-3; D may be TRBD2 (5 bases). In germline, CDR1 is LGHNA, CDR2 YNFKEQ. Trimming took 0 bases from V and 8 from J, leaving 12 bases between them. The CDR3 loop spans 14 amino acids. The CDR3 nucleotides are TGTGCCAGCAGCCAAGAAGGCGGGCGGGTTACGCAGTATTTT. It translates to CASSQEGGRVTQYF.

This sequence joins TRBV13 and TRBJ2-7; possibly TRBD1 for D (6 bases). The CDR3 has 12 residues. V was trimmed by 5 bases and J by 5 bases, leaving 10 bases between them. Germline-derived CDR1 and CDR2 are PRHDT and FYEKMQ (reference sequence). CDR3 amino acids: CASSLDSNEQYF. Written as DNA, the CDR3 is TGTGCCAGCAGCCTGGACAGTAACGAGCAGTACTTC.

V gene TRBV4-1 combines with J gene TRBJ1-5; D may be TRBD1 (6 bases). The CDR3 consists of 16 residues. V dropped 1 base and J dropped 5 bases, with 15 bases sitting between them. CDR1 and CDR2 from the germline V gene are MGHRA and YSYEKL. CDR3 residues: CASSQVWGGPDQPQHF. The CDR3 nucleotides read TGCGCCAGCAGCCAAGTATGGGGGGGGCCCGATCAGCCCCAGCATTTT.

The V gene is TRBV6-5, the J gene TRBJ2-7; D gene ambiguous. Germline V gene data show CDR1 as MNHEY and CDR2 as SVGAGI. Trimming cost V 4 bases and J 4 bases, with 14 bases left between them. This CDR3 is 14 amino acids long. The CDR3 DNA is TGTGCCAGCAGTTCACGAGGAATGCCTTACGAGCAGTACTTC. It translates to CASSSRGMPYEQYF.

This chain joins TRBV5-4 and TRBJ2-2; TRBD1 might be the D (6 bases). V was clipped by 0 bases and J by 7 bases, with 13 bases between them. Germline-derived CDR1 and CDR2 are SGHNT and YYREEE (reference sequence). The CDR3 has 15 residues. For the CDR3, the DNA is TGTGCCAGCAGCTTGGTGGCAGGGGATGGCGGGGAGCTGTTTTTT. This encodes CASSLVAGDGGELFF.

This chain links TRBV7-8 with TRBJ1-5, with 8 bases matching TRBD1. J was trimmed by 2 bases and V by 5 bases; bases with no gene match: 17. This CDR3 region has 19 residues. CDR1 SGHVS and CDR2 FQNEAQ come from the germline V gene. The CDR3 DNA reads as TGTGCCAGCAGCAATACGAAGACAGGGGACCCCTGGGGCAATCAGCCCCAGCATTTT. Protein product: CASSNTKTGDPWGNQPQHF.

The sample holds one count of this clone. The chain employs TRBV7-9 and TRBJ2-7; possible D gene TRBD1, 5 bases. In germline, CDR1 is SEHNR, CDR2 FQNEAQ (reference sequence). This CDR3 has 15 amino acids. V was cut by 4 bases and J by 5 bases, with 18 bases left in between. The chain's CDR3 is CASSSATAQPDEQYF. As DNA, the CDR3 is TGTGCCAGCAGCTCAGCGACAGCGCAACCGGACGAGCAGTACTTC.

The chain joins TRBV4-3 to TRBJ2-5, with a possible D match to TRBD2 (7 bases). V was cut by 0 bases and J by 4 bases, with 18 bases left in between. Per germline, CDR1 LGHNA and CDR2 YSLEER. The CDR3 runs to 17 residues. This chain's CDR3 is CASSQDPVSGGAETQYF. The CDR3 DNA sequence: TGCGCCAGCAGCCAAGATCCAGTCTCGGGGGGCGCAGAGACCCAGTACTTC.

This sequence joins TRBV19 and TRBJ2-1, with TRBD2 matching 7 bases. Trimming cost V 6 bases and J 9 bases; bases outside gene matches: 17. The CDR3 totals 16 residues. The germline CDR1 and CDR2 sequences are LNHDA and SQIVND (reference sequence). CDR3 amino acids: CASSLPSGGSSGEQFF. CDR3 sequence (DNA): TGTGCCAGTAGCCTTCCTAGCGGCGGGAGTAGCGGTGAGCAGTTCTTC.

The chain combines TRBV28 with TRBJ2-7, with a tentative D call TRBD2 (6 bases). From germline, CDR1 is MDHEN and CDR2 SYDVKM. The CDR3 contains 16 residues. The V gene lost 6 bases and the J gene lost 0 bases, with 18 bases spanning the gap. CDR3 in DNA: TGTGCCAGCAGCCCTAGGGCGGGAAAGGGCTCCTACGAGCAGTACTTC. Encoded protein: CASSPRAGKGSYEQYF.

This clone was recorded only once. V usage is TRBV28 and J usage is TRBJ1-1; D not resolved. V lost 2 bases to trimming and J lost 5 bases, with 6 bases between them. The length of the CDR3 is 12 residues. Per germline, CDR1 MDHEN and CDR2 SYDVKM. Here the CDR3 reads CASSLPQTEAFF. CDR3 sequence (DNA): TGTGCCAGCAGTTTACCCCAGACTGAAGCTTTCTTT.

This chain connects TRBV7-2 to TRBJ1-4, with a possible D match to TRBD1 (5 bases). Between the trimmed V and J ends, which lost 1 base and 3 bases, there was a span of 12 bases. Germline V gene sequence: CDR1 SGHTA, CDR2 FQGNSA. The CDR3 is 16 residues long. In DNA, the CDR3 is TGTGCCAGCAGCTTAGATCCGGCAGGGCCTAATGAAAAACTGTTTTTT. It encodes CASSLDPAGPNEKLFF.

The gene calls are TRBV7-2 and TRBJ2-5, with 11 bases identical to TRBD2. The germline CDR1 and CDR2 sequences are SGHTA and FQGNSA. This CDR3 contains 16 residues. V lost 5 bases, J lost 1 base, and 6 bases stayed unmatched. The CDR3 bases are TGTGCCAGCAGCCTCGCCGGGACTAGCGGCCAAGAGACCCAGTACTTC. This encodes CASSLAGTSGQETQYF. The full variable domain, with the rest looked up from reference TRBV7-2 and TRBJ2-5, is GAGVSQSPSNKVTEKGKDVELRCDPISGHTALYWYRQSLGQGLEFLIYFQGNSAPDKSGLPSDRFSAERTGGSVSTLTIQRTQQEDSAVYLCASSLAGTSGQETQYFGPGTRLLVL.

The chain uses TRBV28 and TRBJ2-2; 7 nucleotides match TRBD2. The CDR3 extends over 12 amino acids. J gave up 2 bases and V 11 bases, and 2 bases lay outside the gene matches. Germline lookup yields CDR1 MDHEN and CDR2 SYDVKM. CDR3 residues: CAGGGNTGELFF. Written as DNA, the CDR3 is TGTGCCGGGGGGGGTAACACCGGGGAGCTGTTTTTT.

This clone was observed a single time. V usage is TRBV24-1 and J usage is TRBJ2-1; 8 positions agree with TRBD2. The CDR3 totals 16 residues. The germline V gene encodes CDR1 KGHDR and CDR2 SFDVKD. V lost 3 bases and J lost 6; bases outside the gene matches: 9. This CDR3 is CATSDGERESRNEQFF. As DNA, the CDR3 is TGTGCCACCAGTGATGGTGAGCGGGAGAGTCGCAATGAGCAGTTCTTC.

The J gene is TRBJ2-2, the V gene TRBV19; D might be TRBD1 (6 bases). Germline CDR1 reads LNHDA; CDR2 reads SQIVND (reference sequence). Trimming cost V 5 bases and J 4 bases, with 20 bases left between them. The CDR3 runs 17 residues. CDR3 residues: CASSQSPSGQITGELFF. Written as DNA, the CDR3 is TGTGCCAGTAGTCAGTCCCCCTCAGGACAGATCACCGGGGAGCTGTTTTTT.

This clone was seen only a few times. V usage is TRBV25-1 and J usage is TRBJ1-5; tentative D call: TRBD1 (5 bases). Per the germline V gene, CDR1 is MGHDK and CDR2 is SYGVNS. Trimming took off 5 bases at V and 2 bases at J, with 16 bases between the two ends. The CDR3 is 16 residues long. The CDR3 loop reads CASSHSSGDGNQPQHF. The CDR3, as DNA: TGTGCCAGCAGTCACTCCTCGGGGGATGGCAATCAGCCCCAGCATTTT. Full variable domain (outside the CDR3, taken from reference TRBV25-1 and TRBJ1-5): EADIYQTPRYLVIGTGKKITLECSQTMGHDKMYWYQQDPGMELHLIHYSYGVNSTEKGDLSSESTVSRIRTEHFPLTLESARPSHTSQYLCASSHSSGDGNQPQHFGDGTRLSIL.

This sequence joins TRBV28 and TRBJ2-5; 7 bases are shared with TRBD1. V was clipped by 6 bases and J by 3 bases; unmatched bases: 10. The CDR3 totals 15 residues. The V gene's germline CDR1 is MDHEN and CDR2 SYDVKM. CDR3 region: CASSHVRQGKETQYF. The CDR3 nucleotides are TGTGCCAGCAGCCACGTAAGACAGGGAAAAGAGACCCAGTACTTC.

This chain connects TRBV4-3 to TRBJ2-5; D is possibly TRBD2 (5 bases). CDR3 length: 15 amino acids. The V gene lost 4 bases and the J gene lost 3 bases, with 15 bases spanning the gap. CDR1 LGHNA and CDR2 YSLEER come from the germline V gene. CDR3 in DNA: TGCGCCAGCAGCCTGGGCGCGGGTGTTGAAGAGACCCAGTACTTC. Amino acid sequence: CASSLGAGVEETQYF.

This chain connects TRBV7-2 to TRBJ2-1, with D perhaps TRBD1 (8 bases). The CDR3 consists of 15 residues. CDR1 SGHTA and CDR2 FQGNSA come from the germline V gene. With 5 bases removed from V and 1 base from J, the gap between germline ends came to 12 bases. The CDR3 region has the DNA TGTGCCAGCAGCATACAGGGGGGGTCCTACAATGAGCAGTTCTTC. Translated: CASSIQGGSYNEQFF.

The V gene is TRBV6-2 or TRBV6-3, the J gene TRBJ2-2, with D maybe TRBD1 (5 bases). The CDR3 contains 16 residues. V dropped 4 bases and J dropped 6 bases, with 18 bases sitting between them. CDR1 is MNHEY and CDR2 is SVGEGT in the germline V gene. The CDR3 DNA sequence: TGTGCCAGCAGTTCCACTCTAGGGGCCCCTGCCGGGGAGCTGTTTTTT. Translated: CASSSTLGAPAGELFF.

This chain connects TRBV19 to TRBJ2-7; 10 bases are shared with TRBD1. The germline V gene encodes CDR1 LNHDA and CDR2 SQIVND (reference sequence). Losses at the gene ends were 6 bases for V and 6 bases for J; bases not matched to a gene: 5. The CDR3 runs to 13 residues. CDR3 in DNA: TGTGCCAGTAGAGACAGGGGGCAGAGCGAGCAGTACTTC. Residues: CASRDRGQSEQYF.